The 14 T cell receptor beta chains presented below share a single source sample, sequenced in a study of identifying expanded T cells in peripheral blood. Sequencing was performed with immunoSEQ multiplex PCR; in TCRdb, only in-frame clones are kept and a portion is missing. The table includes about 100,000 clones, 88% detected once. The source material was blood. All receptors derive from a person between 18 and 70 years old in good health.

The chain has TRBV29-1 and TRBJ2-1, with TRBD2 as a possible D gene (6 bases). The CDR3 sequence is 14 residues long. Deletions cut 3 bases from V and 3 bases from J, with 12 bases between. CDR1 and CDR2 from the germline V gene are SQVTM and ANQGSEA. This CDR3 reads CSVDGGSFYNEQFF. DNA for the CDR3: TGCAGCGTTGATGGGGGGAGTTTCTACAATGAGCAGTTCTTC.

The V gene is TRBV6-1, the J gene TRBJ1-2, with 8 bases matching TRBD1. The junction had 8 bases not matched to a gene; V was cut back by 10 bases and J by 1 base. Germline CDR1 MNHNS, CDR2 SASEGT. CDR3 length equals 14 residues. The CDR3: CATQRGQVNYGYTF. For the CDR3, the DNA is TGTGCCACCCAGAGGGGACAGGTTAACTATGGCTACACCTTC.

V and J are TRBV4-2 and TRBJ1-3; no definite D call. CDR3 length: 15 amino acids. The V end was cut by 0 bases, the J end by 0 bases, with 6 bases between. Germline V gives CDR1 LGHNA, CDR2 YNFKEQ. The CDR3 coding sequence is TGTGCCAGCAGCCAAGAAAGGGTCTCTGGAAACACCATATATTTT. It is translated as CASSQERVSGNTIYF.

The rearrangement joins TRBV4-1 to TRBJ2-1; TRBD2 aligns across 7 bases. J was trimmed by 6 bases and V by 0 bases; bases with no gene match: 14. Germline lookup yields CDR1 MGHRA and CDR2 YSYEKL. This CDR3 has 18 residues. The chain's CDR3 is CASSQDPWGRAAANEQFF. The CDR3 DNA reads TGCGCCAGCAGCCAAGATCCCTGGGGGAGGGCCGCCGCCAATGAGCAGTTCTTC.

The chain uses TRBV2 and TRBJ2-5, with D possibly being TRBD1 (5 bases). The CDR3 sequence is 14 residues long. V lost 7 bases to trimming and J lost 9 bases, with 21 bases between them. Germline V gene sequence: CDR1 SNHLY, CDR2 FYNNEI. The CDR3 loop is CASILDSVSMAQYF. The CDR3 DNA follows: TGTGCCAGCATTCTAGACAGCGTCTCTATGGCCCAGTACTTC.

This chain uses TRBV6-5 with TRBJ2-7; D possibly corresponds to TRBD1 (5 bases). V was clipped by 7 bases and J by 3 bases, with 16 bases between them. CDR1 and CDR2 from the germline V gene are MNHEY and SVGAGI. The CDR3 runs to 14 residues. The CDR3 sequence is CASTKQETLYEQYF. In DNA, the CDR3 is TGTGCCAGCACTAAACAGGAGACCCTCTACGAGCAGTACTTC.

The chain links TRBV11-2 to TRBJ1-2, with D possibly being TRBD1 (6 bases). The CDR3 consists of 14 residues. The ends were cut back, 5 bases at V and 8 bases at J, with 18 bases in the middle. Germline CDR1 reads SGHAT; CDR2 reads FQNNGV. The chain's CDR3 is CASSPPAGARGYTF. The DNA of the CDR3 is TGTGCCAGCAGCCCCCCCGCAGGGGCGAGGGGCTACACCTTC.

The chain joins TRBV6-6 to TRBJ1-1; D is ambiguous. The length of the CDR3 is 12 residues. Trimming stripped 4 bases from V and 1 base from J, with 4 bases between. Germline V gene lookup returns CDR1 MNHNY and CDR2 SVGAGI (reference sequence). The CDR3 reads CASSLRNTEAFF. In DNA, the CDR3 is TGTGCCAGCAGTTTGAGGAACACTGAAGCTTTCTTT.

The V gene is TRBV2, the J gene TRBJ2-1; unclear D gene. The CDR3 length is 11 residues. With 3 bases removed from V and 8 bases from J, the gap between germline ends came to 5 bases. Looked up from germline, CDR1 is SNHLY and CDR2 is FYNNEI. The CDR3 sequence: CASSEVYEQFF. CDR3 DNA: TGTGCCAGCAGTGAGGTGTATGAGCAGTTCTTC.

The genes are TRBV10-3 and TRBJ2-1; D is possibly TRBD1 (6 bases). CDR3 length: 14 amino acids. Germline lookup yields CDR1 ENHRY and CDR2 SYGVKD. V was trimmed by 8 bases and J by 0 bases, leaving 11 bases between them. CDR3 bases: TGTGCCATCTCAGGACAGAGCTCCTACAATGAGCAGTTCTTC. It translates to CAISGQSSYNEQFF.

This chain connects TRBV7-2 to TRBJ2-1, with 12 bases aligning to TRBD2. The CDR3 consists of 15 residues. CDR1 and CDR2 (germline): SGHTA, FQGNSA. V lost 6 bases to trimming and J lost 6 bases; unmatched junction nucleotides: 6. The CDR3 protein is CASSRTSGNRNEQFF. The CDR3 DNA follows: TGTGCCAGCAGTAGGACTAGCGGGAATCGCAATGAGCAGTTCTTC.

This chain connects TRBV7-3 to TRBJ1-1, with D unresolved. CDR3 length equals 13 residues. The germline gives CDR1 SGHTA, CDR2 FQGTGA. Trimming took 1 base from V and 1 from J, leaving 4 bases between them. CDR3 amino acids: CASSLRENTEAFF. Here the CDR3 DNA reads TGTGCCAGCAGCTTAAGGGAGAACACTGAAGCTTTCTTT.

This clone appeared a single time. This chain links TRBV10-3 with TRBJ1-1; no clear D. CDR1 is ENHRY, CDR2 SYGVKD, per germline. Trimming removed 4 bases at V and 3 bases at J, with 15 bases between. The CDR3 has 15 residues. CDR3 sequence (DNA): TGTGCCATCAGTGGTACTCAGTTCTCGTACACTGAAGCTTTCTTT. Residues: CAISGTQFSYTEAFF.

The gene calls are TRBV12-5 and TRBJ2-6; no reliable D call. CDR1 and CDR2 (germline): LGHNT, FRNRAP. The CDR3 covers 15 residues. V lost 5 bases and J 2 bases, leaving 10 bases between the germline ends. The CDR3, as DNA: TGTGCTAGTGGTCCGCGCGGTCCTGGGGCCAACGTCCTGACTTTC. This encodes CASGPRGPGANVLTF.